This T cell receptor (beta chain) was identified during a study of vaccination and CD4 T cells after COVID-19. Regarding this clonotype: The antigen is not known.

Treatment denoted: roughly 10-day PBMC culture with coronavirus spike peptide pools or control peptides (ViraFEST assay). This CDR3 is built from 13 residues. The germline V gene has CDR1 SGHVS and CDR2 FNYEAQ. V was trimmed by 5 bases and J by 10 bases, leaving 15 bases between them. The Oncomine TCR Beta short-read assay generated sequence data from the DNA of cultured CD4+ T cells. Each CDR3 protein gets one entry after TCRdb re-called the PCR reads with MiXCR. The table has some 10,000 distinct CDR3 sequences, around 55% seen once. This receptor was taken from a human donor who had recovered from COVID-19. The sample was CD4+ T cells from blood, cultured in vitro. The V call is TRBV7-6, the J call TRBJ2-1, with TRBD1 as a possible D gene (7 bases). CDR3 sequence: CASSRNRGGEQFF. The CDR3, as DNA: TGTGCCAGCAGCAGGAACAGGGGAGGCGAGCAGTTCTTC.